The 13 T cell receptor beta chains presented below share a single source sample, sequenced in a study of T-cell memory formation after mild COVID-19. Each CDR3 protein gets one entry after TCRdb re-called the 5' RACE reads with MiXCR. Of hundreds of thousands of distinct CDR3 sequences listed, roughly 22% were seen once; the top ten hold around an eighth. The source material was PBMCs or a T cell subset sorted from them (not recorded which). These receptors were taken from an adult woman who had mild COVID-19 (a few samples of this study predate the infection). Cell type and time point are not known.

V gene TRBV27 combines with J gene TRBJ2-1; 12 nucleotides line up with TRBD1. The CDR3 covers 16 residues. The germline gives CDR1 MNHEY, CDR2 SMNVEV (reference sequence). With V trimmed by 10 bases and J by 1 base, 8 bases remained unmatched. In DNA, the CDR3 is TGTGCCACCCAGGGACAGGGGGCTTGGTCCTACAATGAGCAGTTCTTC. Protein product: CATQGQGAWSYNEQFF.

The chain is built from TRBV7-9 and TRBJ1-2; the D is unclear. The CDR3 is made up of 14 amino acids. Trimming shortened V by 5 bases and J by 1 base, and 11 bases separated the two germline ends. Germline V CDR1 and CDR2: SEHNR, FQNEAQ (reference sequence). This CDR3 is CASSRPADNYGYTF. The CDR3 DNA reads TGTGCCAGCAGCAGGCCAGCAGATAACTATGGCTACACCTTC.

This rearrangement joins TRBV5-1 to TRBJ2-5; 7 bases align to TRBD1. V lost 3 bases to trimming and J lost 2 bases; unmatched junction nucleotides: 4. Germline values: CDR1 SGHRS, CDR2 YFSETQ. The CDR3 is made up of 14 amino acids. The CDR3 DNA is TGCGCCAGCAGCTCGTCGGGACAGCAAGAGACCCAGTACTTC. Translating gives CASSSSGQQETQYF.

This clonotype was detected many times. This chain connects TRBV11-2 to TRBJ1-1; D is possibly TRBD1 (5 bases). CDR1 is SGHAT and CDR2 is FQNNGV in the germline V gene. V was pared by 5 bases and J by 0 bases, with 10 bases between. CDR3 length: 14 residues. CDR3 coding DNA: TGTGCCAGCAGCCCTACAGGCCTGAACACTGAAGCTTTCTTT. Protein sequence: CASSPTGLNTEAFF.

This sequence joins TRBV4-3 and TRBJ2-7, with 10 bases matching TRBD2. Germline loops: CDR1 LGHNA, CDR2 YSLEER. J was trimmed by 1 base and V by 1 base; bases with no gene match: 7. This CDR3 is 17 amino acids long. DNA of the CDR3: TGCGCCAGCAGCCAAGTGGGCCTAGCGGGAGTATCCTACGAGCAGTACTTC. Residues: CASSQVGLAGVSYEQYF.

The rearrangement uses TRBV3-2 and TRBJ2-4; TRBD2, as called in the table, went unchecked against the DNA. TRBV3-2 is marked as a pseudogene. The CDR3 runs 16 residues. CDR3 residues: CASVGGRPAGENIQYF. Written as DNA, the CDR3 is TGTGCCAGCGTAGGCGGGAGGCCCGCCGGGGAAAACATTCAGTACTTC.

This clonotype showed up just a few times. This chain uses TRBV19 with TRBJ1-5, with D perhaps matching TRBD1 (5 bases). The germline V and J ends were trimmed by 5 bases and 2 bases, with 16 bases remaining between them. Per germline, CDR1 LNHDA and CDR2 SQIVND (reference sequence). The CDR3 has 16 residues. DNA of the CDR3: TGTGCCAGTAGTTTAATAGGCACAGGTGGCAATCAGCCCCAGCATTTT. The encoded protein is CASSLIGTGGNQPQHF.

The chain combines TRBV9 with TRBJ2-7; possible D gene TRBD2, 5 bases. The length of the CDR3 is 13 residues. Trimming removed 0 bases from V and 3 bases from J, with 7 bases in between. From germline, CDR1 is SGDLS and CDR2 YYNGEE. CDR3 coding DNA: TGTGCCAGCAGCGTAGCCGGGAACTACGAGCAGTACTTC. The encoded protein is CASSVAGNYEQYF.

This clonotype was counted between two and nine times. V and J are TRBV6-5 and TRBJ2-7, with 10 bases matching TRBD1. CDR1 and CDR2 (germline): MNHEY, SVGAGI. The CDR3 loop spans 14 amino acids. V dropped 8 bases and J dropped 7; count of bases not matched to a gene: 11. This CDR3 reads CASRRDRGSGEQYF. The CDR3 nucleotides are TGTGCCAGCCGGAGGGACAGGGGTTCTGGGGAGCAGTACTTC.

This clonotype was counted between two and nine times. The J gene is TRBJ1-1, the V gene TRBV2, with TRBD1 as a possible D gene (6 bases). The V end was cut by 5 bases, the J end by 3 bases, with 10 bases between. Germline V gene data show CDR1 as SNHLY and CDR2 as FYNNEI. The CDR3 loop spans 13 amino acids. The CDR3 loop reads CASSLHRDTEAFF. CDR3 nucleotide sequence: TGTGCCAGCAGTCTCCACAGGGACACTGAAGCTTTCTTT. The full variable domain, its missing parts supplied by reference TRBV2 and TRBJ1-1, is EPEVTQTPSHQVTQMGQEVILRCVPISNHLYFYWYRQILGQKVEFLVSFYNNEISEKSEIFDDQFSVERPDGSNFTLKIRSTKLEDSAMYFCASSLHRDTEAFFGQGTRLTVV.

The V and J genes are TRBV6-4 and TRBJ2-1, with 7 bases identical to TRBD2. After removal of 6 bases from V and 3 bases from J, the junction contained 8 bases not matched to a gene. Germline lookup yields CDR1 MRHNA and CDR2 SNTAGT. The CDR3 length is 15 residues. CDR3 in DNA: TGTGCCAGCAGCGAGGGACCGGGAGGCTACAATGAGCAGTTCTTC. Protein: CASSEGPGGYNEQFF.

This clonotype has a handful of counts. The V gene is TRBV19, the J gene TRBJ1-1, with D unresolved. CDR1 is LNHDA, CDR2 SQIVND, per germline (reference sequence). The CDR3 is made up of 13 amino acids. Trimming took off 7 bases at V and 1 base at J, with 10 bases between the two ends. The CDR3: CASTPRENTEAFF. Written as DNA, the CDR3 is TGTGCCAGTACTCCCCGGGAGAACACTGAAGCTTTCTTT.

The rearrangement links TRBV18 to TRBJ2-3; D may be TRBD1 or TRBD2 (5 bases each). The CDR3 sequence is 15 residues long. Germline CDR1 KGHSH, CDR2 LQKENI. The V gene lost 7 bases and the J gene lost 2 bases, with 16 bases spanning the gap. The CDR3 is CASFSERGPTDTQYF. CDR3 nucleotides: TGTGCCAGCTTCTCAGAGAGGGGACCCACAGATACGCAGTATTTT.